Below, 20 T cell receptor beta chains from the same sample are listed, as sequenced in a study of beta chain features in type 1 diabetes. The investigators reverse transcribed all of the isolated RNA, so they sequenced expressed TCRB transcripts. Profiling relied on immunoSEQ multiplex PCR, and the TCRdb table lists in-frame clones only, not all of them. The sample contains roughly 310,000 clones, 8% to 13% of which appear only once. Source material: naive CD4+ T cells from blood. Receptor source: a woman aged 25 to 39 in good health.

This CDR3 is CASSLDRSSYNEQFF. CDR3 nucleotide sequence: TGCGCCAGCAGCTTGGACCGGTCGTCCTACAATGAGCAGTTCTTC. This rearrangement joins TRBV5-1 to TRBJ2-1, with D unclear. CDR3 size: 15 residues. From germline, CDR1 is SGHRS and CDR2 YFSETQ. V lost 0 bases, J lost 1 base, and 8 bases lay in between.

This clone turned up a few times. The chain uses TRBV29-1 and TRBJ2-1, with 9 bases that match TRBD2. V shed 4 bases and J 7 bases; nucleotides not matched to a gene: 11. The CDR3 has 15 amino acids. Germline-derived CDR1 and CDR2 are SQVTM and ANQGSEA. The CDR3 is CSVAPPSGTQNEQFF. CDR3 nucleotide sequence: TGCAGCGTTGCCCCGCCTAGCGGGACCCAGAATGAGCAGTTCTTC.

This clone was detected only a few times. The chain links TRBV7-9 to TRBJ1-5, with TRBD1 identical over 9 bases. Looked up from germline, CDR1 is SEHNR and CDR2 is FQNEAQ (reference sequence). The V and J ends lost 1 base and 3 bases, in that order; junction bases with no gene match: 7. The CDR3 totals 17 residues. The CDR3 protein is CASSLVRDRENNQPQHF. In DNA form, the CDR3 reads TGTGCCAGCAGCTTAGTCCGGGACAGGGAAAACAATCAGCCCCAGCATTTT.

This clone showed up just a few times. The chain joins TRBV18 to TRBJ2-3; D possibly corresponds to TRBD2 (6 bases). CDR1 KGHSH and CDR2 LQKENI come from the germline V gene. The CDR3 contains 14 residues. V lost 2 bases to trimming and J lost 2 bases, with 8 bases between them. The CDR3 region is CASSPVRDTDTQYF. The CDR3 DNA sequence: TGTGCCAGCTCACCAGTGCGGGACACAGATACGCAGTATTTT.

This clone has more than one count but fewer than ten. This chain links TRBV4-1 with TRBJ2-2; 12 nucleotides align to TRBD1. Trimming took 4 bases from V and 2 from J; bases not matched to a gene: 5. Germline values: CDR1 MGHRA, CDR2 YSYEKL. The CDR3 runs to 17 residues. The CDR3 reads CASSLRDRGPNTGELFF. As DNA, the CDR3 is TGCGCCAGCAGCCTACGGGACAGGGGGCCAAACACCGGGGAGCTGTTTTTT.

The V call is TRBV7-9, the J call TRBJ1-2; D gene unclear. From germline, CDR1 is SEHNR and CDR2 FQNEAQ (reference sequence). The CDR3 has 15 residues. Trimming cost V 5 bases and J 4 bases, with 17 bases left between them. CDR3 residues: CASSPQRTEVYGYTF. In DNA form, the CDR3 reads TGTGCCAGCAGCCCCCAGAGGACTGAGGTCTATGGCTACACCTTC.

The V and J genes are TRBV7-2 and TRBJ1-5, with D unclear. Trimming removed 4 bases at V and 3 bases at J, with 13 bases between. The CDR3 has 15 amino acids. Germline assignment: CDR1 SGHTA and CDR2 FQGNSA. The CDR3 here is CASSSQRHLNQPQHF. DNA of the CDR3: TGTGCCAGCAGCTCACAGAGACACCTCAATCAGCCCCAGCATTTT.

In this sample, this clone turned up a few times. The J gene is TRBJ2-3, the V gene TRBV28; 12 bases are a match to TRBD2. The CDR3 totals 15 residues. J gave up 6 bases and V 5 bases, and 6 bases lay outside the gene matches. From germline, CDR1 is MDHEN and CDR2 SYDVKM. The CDR3 region has the DNA TGTGCCAGCAGTAGACTAGCGGGAGCTTCCGATACGCAGTATTTT. Encoded protein: CASSRLAGASDTQYF.

This chain uses TRBV6-5 with TRBJ2-7, with 7 nucleotides matching TRBD2. Germline V gives CDR1 MNHEY, CDR2 SVGAGI. V trimming: 2 bases; J trimming: 6 bases; junction bases outside the gene matches: 7. The CDR3 has 14 amino acids. The CDR3 loop is CASSYRDYPLEQYF. For the CDR3, the DNA is TGTGCCAGCAGTTACCGGGACTACCCTCTCGAGCAGTACTTC.

The chain recombines TRBV4-3 with TRBJ1-4; D is perhaps TRBD1 (5 bases). Germline CDR1 LGHNA, CDR2 YSLEER. Trimming took off 8 bases at V and 0 bases at J, with 10 bases between the two ends. The CDR3 sequence is 14 residues long. The CDR3 DNA reads TGCGCCAGCCGCAGGGCCGCAACTAATGAAAAACTGTTTTTT. Its protein product is CASRRAATNEKLFF.

This clone came up a few times. The chain carries TRBV19 and TRBJ2-5, with D perhaps matching TRBD2 (6 bases). CDR1 and CDR2 (germline): LNHDA, SQIVND (reference sequence). CDR3 size: 16 residues. V was shortened by 6 bases and J by 2 bases, with 19 bases between the two germline ends. The DNA for the CDR3 is TGTGCCAGTAGCTCAAGAGGAGTAGCGGAACAAGAGACCCAGTACTTC. It encodes CASSSRGVAEQETQYF.

In this sample, this clone turned up a few times. V is TRBV27 and J is TRBJ2-7, with a possible D match to TRBD2 (5 bases). This CDR3 has 15 amino acids. CDR1 is MNHEY, CDR2 SMNVEV, per germline (reference sequence). Between the trimmed V and J ends, which lost 0 bases and 4 bases, there was a span of 13 bases. The CDR3 loop reads CASSLSSGLGYEQYF. For the CDR3, the DNA is TGTGCCAGCAGTTTATCAAGCGGATTAGGGTACGAGCAGTACTTC.

In its sample, this clone was seen a few times. This chain uses TRBV18 with TRBJ1-2; no clear D. Between the trimmed V and J ends, which lost 1 base and 7 bases, there was a span of 10 bases. Germline V gene sequence: CDR1 KGHSH, CDR2 LQKENI. This CDR3 region has 13 residues. CDR3 sequence (DNA): TGTGCCAGCTCACCACTGGAAGGCGGTGGCTACACCTTC. The encoded protein is CASSPLEGGGYTF.

This clone has only a few counts. Other nucleotide sequences from this sample produce the same CDR3. This chain links TRBV28 with TRBJ2-7, with D maybe TRBD1 (5 bases). CDR3 size: 11 residues. Trimming pared 5 bases from V and 6 bases from J, leaving 8 bases between. Germline V gene lookup returns CDR1 MDHEN and CDR2 SYDVKM. The CDR3 sequence: CASSLRAEQYF. The CDR3 DNA reads as TGTGCCAGCAGTCTCAGGGCCGAGCAGTACTTC.

The CDR3 DNA follows: TGTGCCAGCAGCCAAGATGGGCACAGGGGTGGGGTGACCCAGCATTTT. Encoded protein: CASSQDGHRGGVTQHF. The chain is built from TRBV5-4 and TRBJ1-5; 7 bases fit TRBD1. With V trimmed by 4 bases and J by 11 bases, 18 bases remained unmatched. The CDR3 extends over 16 amino acids. The germline V gene has CDR1 SGHNT and CDR2 YYREEE (reference sequence).

The chain combines TRBV7-6 with TRBJ2-1, with a weak D call TRBD1 (6 bases). There are 14 residues in the CDR3. From germline, CDR1 is SGHVS and CDR2 FNYEAQ. Between the trimmed V and J ends, which lost 7 bases and 5 bases, there was a span of 15 bases. The CDR3 here is CASMAGEIDNEQFF. The CDR3 bases are TGTGCCAGCATGGCAGGGGAGATCGACAATGAGCAGTTCTTC. Together with reference TRBV7-6 and TRBJ2-1, the CDR3 gives the full variable domain: GAGVSQSPRYKVTKRGQDVALRCDPISGHVSLYWYRQALGQGPEFLTYFNYEAQQDKSGLPNDRFSAERPEGSISTLTIQRTEQRDSAMYRCASMAGEIDNEQFFGPGTRLTVL.

There are a few counts of this clone. The chain recombines TRBV7-2 with TRBJ2-1; 11 bases fit TRBD2. J lost 3 bases, V lost 3 bases, and 7 bases had no gene match. The CDR3 sequence is 17 residues long. Germline CDR1 SGHTA, CDR2 FQGNSA. In DNA, the CDR3 is TGTGCCAGCAGCTTGGTGGGTCTAGCGGGAGGCTACAATGAGCAGTTCTTC. Protein: CASSLVGLAGGYNEQFF. The full variable domain, with the rest looked up from reference TRBV7-2 and TRBJ2-1, is GAGVSQSPSNKVTEKGKDVELRCDPISGHTALYWYRQSLGQGLEFLIYFQGNSAPDKSGLPSDRFSAERTGGSVSTLTIQRTQQEDSAVYLCASSLVGLAGGYNEQFFGPGTRLTVL.

The CDR3: CASSLTSVSYEQYF. The CDR3 DNA follows: TGCGCCAGCAGCCTGACTAGCGTCTCCTACGAGCAGTACTTC. The V call is TRBV5-1, the J call TRBJ2-7; 8 bases agree with TRBD2. CDR1 and CDR2 from the germline V gene are SGHRS and YFSETQ. J lost 0 bases, V lost 4 bases, and 3 bases had no gene match. The CDR3 loop spans 14 amino acids. The entire variable domain, with the rest obtained from reference TRBV5-1 and TRBJ2-7, is as follows: KAGVTQTPRYLIKTRGQQVTLSCSPISGHRSVSWYQQTPGQGLQFLFEYFSETQRNKGNFPGRFSGRQFSNSRSEMNVSTLELGDSALYLCASSLTSVSYEQYFGPGTRLTVT.

V gene TRBV10-3 combines with J gene TRBJ1-1; TRBD1 might be the D (6 bases). Trimming shortened V by 10 bases and J by 3 bases, and 21 bases separated the two germline ends. In germline, CDR1 is ENHRY, CDR2 SYGVKD. The CDR3 loop spans 15 amino acids. The CDR3 DNA is TGTGCCACCCGAAGCGGGGGGCATTTGGACACTGAAGCTTTCTTT. Translation: CATRSGGHLDTEAFF.

This clone appeared a few times. V and J are TRBV10-3 and TRBJ2-1; no definite D call. Germline assignment: CDR1 ENHRY and CDR2 SYGVKD. Trimming removed 0 bases from V and 9 bases from J, with 9 bases in between. The CDR3 spans 13 residues. CDR3 sequence reads: CAISESSPLEQFF. The CDR3 region has the DNA TGTGCCATCAGTGAGTCGTCCCCCCTTGAGCAGTTCTTC.